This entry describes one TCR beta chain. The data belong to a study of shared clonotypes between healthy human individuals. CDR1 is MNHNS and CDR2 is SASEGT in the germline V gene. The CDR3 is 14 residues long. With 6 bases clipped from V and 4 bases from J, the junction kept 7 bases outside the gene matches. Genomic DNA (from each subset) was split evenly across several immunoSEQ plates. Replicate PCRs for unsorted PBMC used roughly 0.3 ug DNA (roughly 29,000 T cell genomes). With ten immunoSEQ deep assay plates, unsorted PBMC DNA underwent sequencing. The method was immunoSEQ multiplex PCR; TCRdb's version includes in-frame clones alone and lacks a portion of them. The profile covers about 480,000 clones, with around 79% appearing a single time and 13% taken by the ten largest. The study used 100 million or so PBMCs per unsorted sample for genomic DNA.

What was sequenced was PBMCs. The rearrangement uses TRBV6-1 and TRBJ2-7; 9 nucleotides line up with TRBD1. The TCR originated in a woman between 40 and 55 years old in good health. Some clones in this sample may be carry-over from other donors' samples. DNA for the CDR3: TGTGCCAGCAGCGCAACAGGGGGCGGGTACGAGCAGTACTTC. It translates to CASSATGGGYEQYF.